This T cell receptor beta chain is drawn from a study of response to subunit inactivated influenza vaccine. Study-level findings and limits: Authors suggested few new T cells are recruited by each seasonal influenza vaccination.

Regarding this clonotype: Its specificity is unknown.

TCRdb re-called the RT-PCR reads through MiXCR, storing one row per CDR3 protein. The sample records 250,000 to 350,000 distinct CDR3 sequences, about 20% being singletons. Specimen: PBMCs from blood, collected less than 22 months after vaccination. The receptor was derived from a man between 50 and 75 years old who received an inactivated influenza vaccine.

CDR3 amino acids: CASSPGNTDTQYF. Written as DNA, the CDR3 is TGTGCCAGCAGCCCAGGCAACACAGATACGCAGTATTTT. The chain recombines TRBV7-3 with TRBJ2-3, with D hard to call. CDR3 length: 13 amino acids. With 5 bases removed from V and 2 bases from J, the gap between germline ends came to 8 bases. Germline CDR1 reads SGHTA; CDR2 reads FQGTGA.